Below are 8 T cell receptor beta chains sequenced from a single sample in a study of OX40 agonist ivuxolimab in advanced cancers. This table comes from immunoSEQ multiplex PCR, and its TCRdb copy is limited to in-frame clones, with some not included. The sample consists of 65,000 to 95,000 clones, about 91% of them appearing once. The sample in question was CD4+ or CD8+ T cells sorted from blood, obtained in a trial of the OX40 agonist ivuxolimab. The receptors stem from an adult with an advanced solid tumor such as melanoma, head and neck, liver or kidney cancer.

The V call is TRBV27, the J call TRBJ2-3; D not certain. The V end was cut by 8 bases, the J end by 8 bases, with 20 bases between. The CDR3 is made up of 14 amino acids. Germline CDR1 is MNHEY and CDR2 is SMNVEV (reference sequence). The CDR3: CASRTVSPGGTQYF. As DNA, the CDR3 is TGTGCCAGCCGTACAGTCTCCCCGGGCGGTACGCAGTATTTT.

V gene TRBV4-2 combines with J gene TRBJ2-7; D tentatively reads TRBD1 or TRBD2 (5 bases each). The CDR3 length is 16 residues. CDR1 is LGHNA and CDR2 is YNFKEQ in the germline V gene. Trimming removed 4 bases at V and 0 bases at J, with 16 bases between. The CDR3 DNA reads as TGTGCCAGCAGCCGAAACCGGGACCGGACCTCCTACGAGCAGTACTTC. Its protein is CASSRNRDRTSYEQYF.

The rearrangement links TRBV13 to TRBJ1-3; TRBD1 matches at 9 bases. There are 17 residues in the CDR3. Germline V gene sequence: CDR1 PRHDT, CDR2 FYEKMQ (reference sequence). Trimming cost V 0 bases and J 0 bases; bases outside gene matches: 3. The CDR3 DNA sequence: TGTGCCAGCAGCTTAGGAACAGGGGGCCTCTCTGGAAACACCATATATTTT. Amino acids: CASSLGTGGLSGNTIYF.

The chain carries TRBV15 and TRBJ2-7; D is unclear. V lost 0 bases to trimming and J lost 2 bases, with 5 bases between them. There are 13 residues in the CDR3. Germline values: CDR1 LNHNV, CDR2 YYDKDF (reference sequence). Here the CDR3 reads CATSRDRPYEQYF. Written as DNA, the CDR3 is TGTGCCACCAGCAGAGACAGGCCCTACGAGCAGTACTTC.

The chain carries TRBV7-2 and TRBJ1-1, with D hard to call. Per the germline V gene, CDR1 is SGHTA and CDR2 is FQGNSA. The CDR3 has 14 residues. The V end lost 3 bases, the J end lost 6 bases, and 14 bases lay between the germline ends. The CDR3 spells CASSFIRGGAEAFF. The CDR3 nucleotides read TGTGCCAGCAGCTTTATACGGGGTGGAGCTGAAGCTTTCTTT.

The V gene is TRBV19, the J gene TRBJ2-7, with TRBD2 matching over 9 bases. The CDR3 has 15 residues. J lost 3 bases, V lost 5 bases, and 8 bases had no gene match. Germline CDR1 is LNHDA and CDR2 is SQIVND (reference sequence). The CDR3 sequence: CASSDQGLAVYEQYF. The CDR3 DNA reads as TGTGCCAGTAGTGACCAGGGACTAGCAGTCTACGAGCAGTACTTC.

V and J are TRBV7-9 and TRBJ2-1, with a tentative D call TRBD2 (6 bases). There are 17 residues in the CDR3. Trimming took 1 base from V and 0 from J, leaving 13 bases between them. Germline values: CDR1 SEHNR, CDR2 FQNEAQ (reference sequence). The CDR3 DNA follows: TGTGCCAGCAGCTTAGTATCCGGGAGACGCTCCTACAATGAGCAGTTCTTC. Amino acid sequence: CASSLVSGRRSYNEQFF. Drawing the rest from reference TRBV7-9 and TRBJ2-1, the complete variable domain is DTGVSQNPRHKITKRGQNVTFRCDPISEHNRLYWYRQTLGQGPEFLTYFQNEAQLEKSRLLSDRFSAERPKGSFSTLEIQRTEQGDSAMYLCASSLVSGRRSYNEQFFGPGTRLTVL.

V gene TRBV28 combines with J gene TRBJ2-3, with D possibly matching TRBD2 (6 bases). V was trimmed by 4 bases and J by 1 base, leaving 21 bases between them. The CDR3 has 18 residues. Germline values: CDR1 MDHEN, CDR2 SYDVKM. CDR3 amino acids: CASSSFPGAGHRTDTQYF. The CDR3 region has the DNA TGTGCCAGCAGTTCCTTCCCCGGCGCGGGGCATCGCACAGATACGCAGTATTTT.